These 9 T cell receptor beta chains were all obtained from the same sample, sequenced in a study of vaccination and CD4 T cells after COVID-19. Sequencing of DNA taken from cultured CD4+ T cells relied on the Oncomine TCR Beta short-read assay. Using its own MiXCR run on the PCR reads, TCRdb lists one record per CDR3 protein. The sample lists roughly 9,000 distinct CDR3 sequences; roughly 48% were seen once. The treatment was: approximately 9-day PBMC culture with coronavirus spike peptide pools or control peptides (ViraFEST assay). One should note that the unexposed donor's CD4+ T cells were collected before the COVID-19 pandemic (2011-2018). No antigens are known for them. The sample taken for sequencing was CD4+ T cells from blood, cultured in vitro. Every receptor here comes from a human donor in good health.

The sample holds a few counts of this clonotype. The rearrangement links TRBV20-1 to TRBJ1-6, with D hard to call. This CDR3 contains 14 residues. Germline loops: CDR1 DFQATT, CDR2 SNEGSKA (reference sequence). Trimming pared 4 bases from V and 7 bases from J, leaving 14 bases between. The CDR3 bases are TGCAGTGCTATCCCGGGTACTAGGAATTCACCCCTCCACTTT. Protein product: CSAIPGTRNSPLHF.

The V and J genes are TRBV7-2 and TRBJ1-1; D not certain. V lost 6 bases and J lost 1, with 12 bases in between. The CDR3 runs to 14 residues. In germline, CDR1 is SGHTA, CDR2 FQGNSA. CDR3 bases: TGTGCCAGCAGAAAAGGACGGGGGAACACTGAAGCTTTCTTT. Translated, it gives CASRKGRGNTEAFF.

V is TRBV6-2 or TRBV6-3 and J is TRBJ2-5; 7 nucleotides match TRBD1. This CDR3 region has 15 residues. The germline gives CDR1 MNHEY, CDR2 SVGEGT. V trimming: 6 bases; J trimming: 5 bases; junction bases outside the gene matches: 12. The CDR3 here is CASRAARGPHETQYF. CDR3 sequence (DNA): TGTGCCAGCAGAGCGGCTAGGGGGCCCCACGAGACCCAGTACTTC.

The rearrangement joins TRBV29-1 to TRBJ2-7, with D unresolved. The germline V gene has CDR1 SQVTM and CDR2 ANQGSEA. CDR3 length: 14 residues. With 0 bases removed from V and 1 base from J, the gap between germline ends came to 10 bases. In DNA, the CDR3 is TGCAGCGTTGAAGATCGGTGGAAGTCCTACGAGCAGTACTTC. Its translation is CSVEDRWKSYEQYF.

The CDR3 reads CASSELGVSATDTQYF. Written as DNA, the CDR3 is TGTGCCAGCAGTGAACTAGGTGTCAGCGCCACAGATACGCAGTATTTT. The V and J genes are TRBV2 and TRBJ2-3; D unclear. V dropped 2 bases and J dropped 2 bases, with 14 bases sitting between them. Per the germline V gene, CDR1 is SNHLY and CDR2 is FYNNEI. This CDR3 has 16 residues.

In this sample, this clonotype turned up a few times. The chain recombines TRBV12-3 or TRBV12-4 with TRBJ1-2; no clear D gene. This CDR3 region has 14 residues. The V end was cut by 0 bases, the J end by 7 bases, with 12 bases between. CDR3 sequence: CASSLARGKGGYTF. The CDR3 DNA is TGTGCCAGCAGTTTAGCGCGGGGTAAGGGTGGCTACACCTTC.

The chain is built from TRBV10-1 and TRBJ2-3; TRBD2 aligns across 11 bases. The CDR3 covers 17 residues. In germline, CDR1 is WNHNN, CDR2 SYGVQD (reference sequence). The V segment lost 6 bases and the J segment 4 bases; nucleotides outside the gene matches: 12. The DNA of the CDR3 is TGCGCCAGCAGCCCCACCGGGCTAGCGGGGGGAGCAGATACGCAGTATTTT. The encoded protein is CASSPTGLAGGADTQYF.

This clonotype was counted a single time. The genes are TRBV15 and TRBJ1-3; unclear D gene. The CDR3 has 17 amino acids. CDR1 and CDR2 (germline): LNHNV, YYDKDF (reference sequence). The V and J ends lost 0 bases and 4 bases respectively, with 16 bases between them. The CDR3 nucleotides read TGTGCCACCAGCAGAGATGAGGCAGGAATCCTAGGAAACACCATATATTTT. Amino acid sequence: CATSRDEAGILGNTIYF.

V is TRBV2 and J is TRBJ1-5; D is uncertain. CDR1 and CDR2 from the germline V gene are SNHLY and FYNNEI. The CDR3 spans 11 residues. The V end lost 7 bases, the J end lost 11 bases, and 12 bases lay between the germline ends. CDR3 residues: CASKGQASQHF. CDR3 DNA sequence: TGTGCCAGCAAGGGTCAGGCCTCCCAGCATTTT.